The table lists the clone carrying this T cell receptor beta chain with a few counts. This sample was included in a study of identical twins. cDNA carried unique molecular identifiers, and a universal primer site was added by template switching. TCRdb re-analysed the 5' RACE reads in MiXCR, keeping a single row per CDR3 protein. The table records more than 600,000 distinct CDR3 sequences, about 18% of them present only once. These sequences were also reported in another study, on T cells expressing NK-cell markers. That publication notes: In several experiments, an anti-gamma-delta TCR antibody restricted sorting to alpha-beta TCR T cells. The study found these clonotypes also leading the CD3+CD56-NKG2C+ fraction in several donors.

The TCR was taken from a woman between 18 and 29 years old in good health. The sample taken for sequencing was PBMCs.

CDR3 bases: TGTGCCAGCAGTTTTCTCGACACAGGGGGGCCTGCCGAGCAGTACTTC. Encoded protein: CASSFLDTGGPAEQYF. The chain employs TRBV6-5 and TRBJ2-7; 8 bases are a match to TRBD1. The CDR3 is 16 residues long. Trimming removed 4 bases from V and 6 bases from J; junction bases left unmatched: 14. Germline V CDR1 and CDR2: MNHEY, SVGAGI.